The present entry profiles one T cell receptor (beta chain) with its context. Its antigen is not identified. BIOMED2 TRB-A/B primer pools were used in multiplex TRB PCR. TCRdb called the multiplex PCR reads again in MiXCR, with one record for every CDR3 protein. The sample contains 3,500 to 4,500 distinct CDR3 sequences, about 20% of which appear only once. These data originate in a study of T and B cells in COVID-19 patients. Study details: Comorbidities linked to unfavorable COVID-19 outcome were present in about 90% of the roughly 20 active-infection patients.

The germline gives CDR1 SGHTA, CDR2 FQGNSA. This CDR3 has 14 amino acids. Losses at the gene ends were 3 bases for V and 4 bases for J; bases not matched to a gene: 5. Findings and caveats of the study: Patients with COVID-19 reportedly showed strongly skewed T cell receptor beta variable and joining gene usage.

Each TRB amplification used roughly 220-550 ng of genomic DNA from blood. The V and J genes are TRBV7-2 and TRBJ1-1, with TRBD1 matching 7 bases. This receptor was obtained from a human donor with active COVID-19. Sample: blood. The CDR3 DNA is TGTGCCAGCAGCTTGAAGGGACAGCCCACTGAAGCTTTCTTT. Residues: CASSLKGQPTEAFF. Full variable domain (remainder filled in from reference TRBV7-2 and TRBJ1-1): GAGVSQSPSNKVTEKGKDVELRCDPISGHTALYWYRQSLGQGLEFLIYFQGNSAPDKSGLPSDRFSAERTGGSVSTLTIQRTQQEDSAVYLCASSLKGQPTEAFFGQGTRLTVV.